This TCR beta chain was captured by sequencing in a study of blood T cell repertoires in COVID-19. Overall study: Sample material is recorded as cDNA or gDNA derived from T cells, B-cell-depleted T cells, or PBMCs.

Some clones are missing from TCRdb's copy, which holds only in-frame ones; the method was immunoSEQ multiplex PCR. The sample carries 60,000 to 80,000 clones, roughly 83% recorded once. Trimming pared 7 bases from V and 5 bases from J, leaving 8 bases between. This CDR3 has 11 residues. Germline V gene data show CDR1 as LNHDA and CDR2 as SQIVND (reference sequence). Sequencing input: peripheral blood. The origin of this receptor is a man between 45 and 60 years old with active COVID-19. This rearrangement joins TRBV19 to TRBJ1-1; D gene uncertain. The CDR3 loop is CASTEGTEAFF. As DNA, the CDR3 is TGTGCCAGTACGGAGGGAACTGAAGCTTTCTTT.